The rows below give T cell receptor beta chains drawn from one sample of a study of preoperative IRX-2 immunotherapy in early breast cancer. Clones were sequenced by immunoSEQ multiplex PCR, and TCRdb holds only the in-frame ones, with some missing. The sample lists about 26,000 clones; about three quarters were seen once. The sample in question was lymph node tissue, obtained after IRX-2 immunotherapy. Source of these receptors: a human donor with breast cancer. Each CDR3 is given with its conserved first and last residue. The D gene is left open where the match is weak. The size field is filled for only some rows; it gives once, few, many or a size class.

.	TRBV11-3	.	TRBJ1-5	CASSLLGLGNQPQHF
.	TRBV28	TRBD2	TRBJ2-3	CASSSSPGLGSHTDTQYF
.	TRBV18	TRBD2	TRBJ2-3	CASSPPTSGATDTQYF
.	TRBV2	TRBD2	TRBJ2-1	CASTTASGAYNEQFF
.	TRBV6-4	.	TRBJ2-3	CASSLTDTQYF
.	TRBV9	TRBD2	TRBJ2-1	CASSAPLAGVSYNEQFF
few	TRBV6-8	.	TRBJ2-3	CASSLWAPDTQYF
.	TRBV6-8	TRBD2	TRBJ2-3	CASSYQSGDTDTQYF
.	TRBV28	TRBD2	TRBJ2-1	CASSLGLERLAGGGGNEQFF
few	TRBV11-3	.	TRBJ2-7	CASSPPGTRDEQYF
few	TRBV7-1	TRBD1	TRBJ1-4	CASSFTGTGNEKLFF
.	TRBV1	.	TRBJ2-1	CTSSQDKLAGDDSSYNEQFF
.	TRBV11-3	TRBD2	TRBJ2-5	CASSQGLGGQETQYF
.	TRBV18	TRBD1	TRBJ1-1	CASPPTGGMNTEAFF
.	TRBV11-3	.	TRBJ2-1	CASSYNIRGGPYNEQFF
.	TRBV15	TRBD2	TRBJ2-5	CATSRTSGFGETQYF
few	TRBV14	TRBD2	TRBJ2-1	CASSFRTSGSSYNEQFF
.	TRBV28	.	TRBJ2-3	CASSLVGGGGDTQYF
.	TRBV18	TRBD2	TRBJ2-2	CASSPPAGVNTGELFF
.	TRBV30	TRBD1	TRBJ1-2	CAWSRRQGADGYTF
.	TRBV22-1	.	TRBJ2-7	CASSFPRQGGGEQYF
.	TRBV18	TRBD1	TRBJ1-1	CASSPTPGGITEAFF
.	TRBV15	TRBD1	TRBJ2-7	CATRSGTGGSPEQYF
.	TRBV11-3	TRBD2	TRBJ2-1	CASSLTPGGNNEQFF
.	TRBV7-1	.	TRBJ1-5	CASSLDANNQPQHF
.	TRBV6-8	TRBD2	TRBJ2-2	CASTKRREGNTGELFF
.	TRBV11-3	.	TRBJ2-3	CASSLAFGSTDTQYF
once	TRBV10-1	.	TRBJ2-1	CASSDYNEQFF
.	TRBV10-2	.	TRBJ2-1	CASRGAGPSNEQFF
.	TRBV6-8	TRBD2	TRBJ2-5	CASSRTSGLQETQYF
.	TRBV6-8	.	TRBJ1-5	CASSGGQFSNQPQHF
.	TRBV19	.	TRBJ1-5	CASSNDRNNQPQHF
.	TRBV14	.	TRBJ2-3	CASSQEWGRATDTQYF
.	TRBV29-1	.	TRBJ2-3	CSVDSGGTDTQYF
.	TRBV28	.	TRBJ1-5	CASSSPAGGNQPQHF
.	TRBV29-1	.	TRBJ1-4	CSARGGSGSEKLFF
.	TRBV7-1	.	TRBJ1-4	CASSPRQDEKLFF
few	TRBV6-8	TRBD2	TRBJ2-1	CASSDPGLAGVDEQFF
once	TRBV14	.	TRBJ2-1	CASSPQPSGTPDQMEQFF
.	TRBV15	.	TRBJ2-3	CATSRRPSGQADTQYF
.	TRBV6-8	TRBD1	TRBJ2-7	CASRRQGAIYEQYF
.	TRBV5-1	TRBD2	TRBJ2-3	CASSPGLAGGFTDTQYF
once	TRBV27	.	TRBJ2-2	CASRPTKGGGTGELFF
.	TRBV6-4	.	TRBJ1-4	CASSEGLRTAPNEKLFF
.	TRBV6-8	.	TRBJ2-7	CASSNPRQASYEQYF
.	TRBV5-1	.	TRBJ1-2	CASSPFIPGTQWGYTF
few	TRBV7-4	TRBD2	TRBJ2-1	CASRTETGLANDEQFF
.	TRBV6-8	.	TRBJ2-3	CASSTRGGSDTQYF
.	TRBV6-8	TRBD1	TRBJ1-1	CASSPDRVAYTEAFF
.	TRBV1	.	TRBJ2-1	CASSQVDMGFSYNEQFF
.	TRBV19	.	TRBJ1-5	CASSFSGIKDQPQHF